This is a list of T cell receptor beta chains from one sample in a study of regulatory T cells in long-lasting Graves disease. TCRdb re-analysed the multiplex PCR reads in MiXCR, keeping a single row per CDR3 protein. The table has some 250,000 distinct CDR3 sequences, about 17% seen once; the top ten hold approximately 14%. The same sample was also studied in work on T cells in Graves' hyperthyroidism and ophthalmopathy.

The source material was peripheral blood mononuclear cells (PBMCs), sampled at new diagnosis, from a patient treated with antithyroid drugs. The receptor set was obtained from a woman under 40 with Graves disease. Both conserved end residues are part of each CDR3. The D gene is left open where the match is weak. Rows give clone size only sometimes, using once, few, many, or a class for an expanded clone.

cdr3_aa: CASSLAGAGNTQYF; cdr3_nt: TGTGCCAGCAGTTTAGCAGGGGCGGGGAATACGCAGTATTTT; v_call: TRBV27; d_call: -; j_call: TRBJ2-3; clone_size: many
cdr3_aa: CASSWGAEGKNIQYF; cdr3_nt: TGTGCCAGCAGCTGGGGGGCGGAAGGAAAAAACATTCAGTACTTC; v_call: TRBV11-1; d_call: -; j_call: TRBJ2-4; clone_size: many
cdr3_aa: CASSPSASSYNEQFF; cdr3_nt: TGTGCCAGCTCTCCTAGCGCGAGCTCCTACAATGAGCAGTTCTTC; v_call: TRBV18; d_call: -; j_call: TRBJ2-1; clone_size: -
cdr3_aa: CASSHGWGGGRNF; cdr3_nt: TGTGCCAGCAGTCACGGGTGGGGCGGTGGCAGAAACTTC; v_call: TRBV3-1; d_call: -; j_call: TRBJ2-7; clone_size: -
cdr3_aa: CASSSATGPNEQFF; cdr3_nt: TGCGCCAGCAGCTCAGCCACAGGGCCCAATGAGCAGTTCTTC; v_call: TRBV5-1; d_call: -; j_call: TRBJ2-1; clone_size: many
cdr3_aa: CSARGTSVNEQFF; cdr3_nt: TGCAGTGCTAGGGGGACTAGCGTGAATGAGCAGTTCTTC; v_call: TRBV20-1; d_call: TRBD2; j_call: TRBJ2-1; clone_size: many
cdr3_aa: CASSPQQGTLFYNEQFF; cdr3_nt: TGTGCCAGCAGCCCACAACAGGGGACCCTATTCTACAATGAGCAGTTCTTC; v_call: TRBV5-5; d_call: TRBD1; j_call: TRBJ2-1; clone_size: many
cdr3_aa: CASSQEGLGGSNTIYF; cdr3_nt: TGTGCCAGCAGCCAAGAAGGATTGGGGGGAAGCAACACCATATATTTT; v_call: TRBV4-2; d_call: -; j_call: TRBJ1-3; clone_size: many
cdr3_aa: CASSLSRGGFEQYF; cdr3_nt: TGTGCCAGCAGCTTATCCAGGGGAGGTTTCGAGCAGTACTTC; v_call: TRBV11-2; d_call: -; j_call: TRBJ2-7; clone_size: many
cdr3_aa: CASSHAGRERKNIQYF; cdr3_nt: TGCGCCAGCAGCCACGCGGGTAGGGAGCGCAAAAACATTCAGTACTTC; v_call: TRBV4-1; d_call: -; j_call: TRBJ2-4; clone_size: -
cdr3_aa: CASSPGSKVGTGELFF; cdr3_nt: TGTGCCAGCAGCCCCGGGTCTAAGGTCGGCACCGGGGAGCTGTTTTTT; v_call: TRBV5-4; d_call: -; j_call: TRBJ2-2; clone_size: -
cdr3_aa: CASSPQGYNSPLHF; cdr3_nt: TGTGCCAGCAGCCCTCAGGGTTACAATTCACCCCTCCACTTT; v_call: TRBV12-3/TRBV12-4; d_call: -; j_call: TRBJ1-6; clone_size: -
cdr3_aa: CASSSDGQFGGYTF; cdr3_nt: TGTGCCAGCAGCTCCGACGGACAGTTTGGCGGCTACACCTTC; v_call: TRBV7-2; d_call: -; j_call: TRBJ1-2; clone_size: many
cdr3_aa: CSAGRGGLNTEAFF; cdr3_nt: TGCAGCGCCGGGCGGGGGGGGTTAAACACTGAAGCTTTCTTT; v_call: TRBV29-1; d_call: -; j_call: TRBJ1-1; clone_size: many
cdr3_aa: CASSLGPTGRRANEKLFF; cdr3_nt: TGCGCCAGCAGCTTGGGGCCGACAGGGAGGAGAGCTAATGAAAAACTGTTTTTT; v_call: TRBV5-1; d_call: TRBD1; j_call: TRBJ1-4; clone_size: many
cdr3_aa: CSARTRGLEQYF; cdr3_nt: TGCAGTGCTAGGACCCGGGGTCTCGAGCAGTACTTC; v_call: TRBV20-1; d_call: -; j_call: TRBJ2-7; clone_size: few
cdr3_aa: CASSQGSRGGAMETQYF; cdr3_nt: TGTGCCAGCAGCCAAGGATCGCGCGGGGGGGCCATGGAGACCCAGTACTTC; v_call: TRBV4-2; d_call: TRBD2; j_call: TRBJ2-5; clone_size: few
cdr3_aa: CASSGQSSYEQYF; cdr3_nt: TGCGCCAGCAGCGGACAGAGCTCCTACGAGCAGTACTTC; v_call: TRBV5-1; d_call: -; j_call: TRBJ2-7; clone_size: many
cdr3_aa: CASSAALNYGYTF; cdr3_nt: TGTGCCAGCAGTGCGGCCCTTAACTATGGCTACACCTTC; v_call: TRBV6-1; d_call: -; j_call: TRBJ1-2; clone_size: many
cdr3_aa: CASSFSRWDQQFF; cdr3_nt: TGTGCCAGCAGTTTTTCCCGCTGGGATCAGCAGTTCTTC; v_call: TRBV12-3/TRBV12-4; d_call: -; j_call: TRBJ2-1; clone_size: many
cdr3_aa: CASSYSGGALKTKNIQYF; cdr3_nt: TGTGCCAGCAGCTATAGCGGGGGGGCATTAAAGACCAAAAACATTCAGTACTTC; v_call: TRBV7-2; d_call: TRBD2; j_call: TRBJ2-4; clone_size: -
cdr3_aa: CASSQEGYNTDTQYF; cdr3_nt: TGTGCCAGCAGCCAAGAAGGCTACAACACAGATACGCAGTATTTT; v_call: TRBV4-2; d_call: -; j_call: TRBJ2-3; clone_size: few
cdr3_aa: CASSQLPGLAGGYEQYF; cdr3_nt: TGTGCCAGCAGTCAACTCCCGGGACTAGCGGGGGGCTACGAGCAGTACTTC; v_call: TRBV6-1; d_call: TRBD2; j_call: TRBJ2-7; clone_size: many
cdr3_aa: CASSYDPLSVRISGNTIYF; cdr3_nt: TGTGCCAGCAGTTACGACCCACTATCCGTCAGGATTTCTGGAAACACCATATATTTT; v_call: TRBV6-2/TRBV6-3; d_call: -; j_call: TRBJ1-3; clone_size: few
cdr3_aa: CASSLFSSGAPYNEQFF; cdr3_nt: TGTGCCAGCAGCTTATTCTCTAGCGGGGCCCCCTACAATGAGCAGTTCTTC; v_call: TRBV13; d_call: TRBD2; j_call: TRBJ2-1; clone_size: many
cdr3_aa: CSVISGTVLQFF; cdr3_nt: TGCAGCGTTATCTCCGGGACAGTGTTGCAGTTCTTC; v_call: TRBV29-1; d_call: TRBD1; j_call: TRBJ2-1; clone_size: many
cdr3_aa: CASSVLRGGDTEAFF; cdr3_nt: TGCGCCAGCAGTGTCCTTCGGGGGGGGGACACTGAAGCTTTCTTT; v_call: TRBV10-2; d_call: -; j_call: TRBJ1-1; clone_size: many
cdr3_aa: CASSSRQGWGYNEQFF; cdr3_nt: TGTGCCAGCAGCTCCCGACAGGGCTGGGGCTACAATGAGCAGTTCTTC; v_call: TRBV11-2; d_call: TRBD1; j_call: TRBJ2-1; clone_size: many
cdr3_aa: CSASRDWRNTEAFF; cdr3_nt: TGCAGTGCTAGTCGGGACTGGAGGAACACTGAAGCTTTCTTT; v_call: TRBV20-1; d_call: -; j_call: TRBJ1-1; clone_size: many
cdr3_aa: CASSTEQNTEAFF; cdr3_nt: TGCGCCAGCAGCACAGAACAAAACACTGAAGCTTTCTTT; v_call: TRBV5-1; d_call: -; j_call: TRBJ1-1; clone_size: many
cdr3_aa: CSVDRRAFF; cdr3_nt: TGCAGCGTTGATCGGAGAGCTTTCTTT; v_call: TRBV29-1; d_call: -; j_call: TRBJ1-1; clone_size: few
cdr3_aa: CASSSPGTTQETQYF; cdr3_nt: TGTGCCAGCAGCAGCCCCGGGACTACACAAGAGACCCAGTACTTC; v_call: TRBV3-1; d_call: TRBD2; j_call: TRBJ2-5; clone_size: many
cdr3_aa: CASTETGEARQPQHF; cdr3_nt: TGTGCCAGTACAGAGACAGGGGAAGCTCGACAGCCCCAGCATTTT; v_call: TRBV19; d_call: TRBD1; j_call: TRBJ1-5; clone_size: few
cdr3_aa: CSAKRDRGGQPQHF; cdr3_nt: TGCAGTGCCAAAAGGGACAGGGGGGGACAGCCCCAGCATTTT; v_call: TRBV20-1; d_call: TRBD1; j_call: TRBJ1-5; clone_size: many
cdr3_aa: CATSGSSGGTGTQYF; cdr3_nt: TGTGCCACCAGTGGATCTAGCGGGGGGACGGGGACCCAGTACTTC; v_call: TRBV24-1; d_call: TRBD2; j_call: TRBJ2-5; clone_size: many
cdr3_aa: CSARDNEQFF; cdr3_nt: TGCAGTGCTAGGGACAATGAGCAGTTCTTC; v_call: TRBV20-1; d_call: -; j_call: TRBJ2-1; clone_size: many
cdr3_aa: CASSFLNARGGAKTQYF; cdr3_nt: TGTGCCAGCAGTTTTTTAAACGCCCGAGGGGGCGCGAAGACCCAGTACTTC; v_call: TRBV12-3/TRBV12-4; d_call: TRBD1; j_call: TRBJ2-5; clone_size: many
cdr3_aa: CASSFRQGSGEQYF; cdr3_nt: TGTGCCAGCAGTTTCCGACAGGGTTCGGGCGAGCAGTACTTC; v_call: TRBV12-3/TRBV12-4; d_call: TRBD1; j_call: TRBJ2-7; clone_size: once
cdr3_aa: CASSRRGHGISPLHF; cdr3_nt: TGTGCCAGCAGCCGGAGGGGGCACGGGATTTCACCCCTCCACTTT; v_call: TRBV6-1; d_call: TRBD1; j_call: TRBJ1-6; clone_size: many
cdr3_aa: CASSSGDGNTIYF; cdr3_nt: TGTGCCAGCAGCTCAGGGGATGGAAACACCATATATTTT; v_call: TRBV5-5; d_call: -; j_call: TRBJ1-3; clone_size: few
cdr3_aa: CASSYRRDTNTGELFF; cdr3_nt: TGTGCCAGCAGCTACCGACGGGACACCAACACCGGGGAGCTGTTTTTT; v_call: TRBV9; d_call: -; j_call: TRBJ2-2; clone_size: many
cdr3_aa: CASSLGGQVSNQPQHF; cdr3_nt: TGTGCCAGCAGCTTAGGGGGACAGGTTAGCAATCAGCCCCAGCATTTT; v_call: TRBV11-2; d_call: TRBD1; j_call: TRBJ1-5; clone_size: -
cdr3_aa: CSARNRMGGETQYF; cdr3_nt: TGCAGTGCTAGGAACAGAATGGGGGGAGAGACCCAGTACTTC; v_call: TRBV20-1; d_call: -; j_call: TRBJ2-5; clone_size: many
cdr3_aa: CASSWFRATGNGYTF; cdr3_nt: TGTGCCAGCAGTTGGTTCAGGGCCACGGGGAATGGCTACACCTTC; v_call: TRBV12-3/TRBV12-4; d_call: -; j_call: TRBJ1-2; clone_size: few
cdr3_aa: CAISGQDTDTQYF; cdr3_nt: TGTGCCATCAGCGGACAGGACACAGATACGCAGTATTTT; v_call: TRBV10-3; d_call: TRBD1; j_call: TRBJ2-3; clone_size: many
cdr3_aa: CASRSLAGGSYEQYF; cdr3_nt: TGTGCCAGCAGATCACTAGCGGGGGGTTCCTACGAGCAGTACTTC; v_call: TRBV27; d_call: TRBD2; j_call: TRBJ2-7; clone_size: many
cdr3_aa: CASSRDRLLSGNTTYF; cdr3_nt: TGCGCCAGCAGCAGGGACAGGCTGCTCTCTGGAAACACCACATATTTT; v_call: TRBV5-1; d_call: TRBD1; j_call: TRBJ1-3; clone_size: few